The entry that follows covers one T cell receptor beta chain sequence. The antigen is undetermined. The CDR3 runs 13 residues. Trimming shortened V by 6 bases and J by 6 bases, and 18 bases separated the two germline ends. The germline gives CDR1 DFQATT, CDR2 SNEGSKA (reference sequence). Making the TCR beta libraries involved quantitative 5'-RACE with molecular barcodes. TCRdb reprocessed the 5' RACE reads with MiXCR, giving one entry per CDR3 protein. The profile covers a few hundred thousand distinct CDR3 sequences, with roughly 8% appearing a single time and about 14% taken by the ten largest. The sample comes from a study of CD8 T cells in ankylosing spondylitis. Study conclusions and caveats: Reports say disease-linked clones showed up significantly more in matched ankylosing spondylitis synovial fluid. Blood of patients with ankylosing spondylitis appeared to be characterized by a TCR beta motif of 8 or 9 highly homologous variants.

The V and J genes are TRBV20-1 and TRBJ2-7; D is possibly TRBD1 (5 bases). Sequenced: blood, either unsorted or a sorted T cell fraction (not recorded which). This clonotype originated in a male donor with ankylosing spondylitis. The chain's CDR3 is CSASQTATGEQYF. DNA for the CDR3: TGCAGTGCCAGCCAGACAGCCACCGGCGAGCAGTACTTC.